The 24 T cell receptor beta chains presented below share a single source sample, sequenced in a study of blood T cell repertoires in COVID-19. Repertoires were generated with immunoSEQ multiplex PCR, while TCRdb's copy carries only in-frame clones and drops some. The profile shows about 49,000 clones, roughly nine tenths of them singletons. Sequencing was performed on peripheral blood. All receptors derive from a man aged 40-49 years with active COVID-19.

V usage is TRBV7-9 and J usage is TRBJ1-3; TRBD1 matches at 7 bases. The germline CDR1 and CDR2 sequences are SEHNR and FQNEAQ (reference sequence). This CDR3 comprises 17 residues. V lost 8 bases, J lost 0 bases, and 13 bases stayed unmatched. The CDR3 DNA reads TGTGCCAGCTTCGGGGCGGGACAGATGAGCTCTGGAAACACCATATATTTT. It codes for CASFGAGQMSSGNTIYF.

This clone occurred once. The gene calls are TRBV4-1 and TRBJ2-5; 9 bases agree with TRBD1. This CDR3 has 17 residues. CDR1 is MGHRA and CDR2 is YSYEKL in the germline V gene. Germline trimming cut 4 bases from V and 5 bases from J; bases unmatched to any gene: 14. The CDR3 coding sequence is TGCGCCAGCAGCCCCGAACGGGGGACAGGGAGAAATGAGACCCAGTACTTC. As protein: CASSPERGTGRNETQYF.

A single count supports this clone. The chain has TRBV27 and TRBJ1-2, with 7 positions matching TRBD1. J lost 4 bases, V lost 5 bases, and 10 bases had no gene match. This CDR3 is built from 15 residues. Germline V gives CDR1 MNHEY, CDR2 SMNVEV (reference sequence). The CDR3, as DNA: TGTGCCAGCAGTCCCCGGGCAGGGGGTGTCTATGGCTACACCTTC. Translated, it gives CASSPRAGGVYGYTF.

CDR3 in amino acids: CASSDRVDYEQYF. The CDR3 DNA follows: TGTGCCAGTTCCGACAGGGTAGACTACGAGCAGTACTTC. This chain joins TRBV19 and TRBJ2-7, with 7 bases identical to TRBD1. Trimming at V came to 8 bases and at J to 3 bases, leaving 7 bases not matched to a gene. The length of the CDR3 is 13 residues. Germline V gives CDR1 LNHDA, CDR2 SQIVND (reference sequence).

Remarks on this clone: Other DNA sequences in the sample encode the same CDR3. The V and J genes are TRBV10-2 and TRBJ1-2, with 8 bases lining up with TRBD1. Trimming took 0 bases from V and 7 from J; bases not matched to a gene: 4. Germline CDR1 WSHSY, CDR2 SAAADI. CDR3 length: 14 amino acids. The chain's CDR3 is CASSESRQGLGYTF. Written as DNA, the CDR3 is TGCGCCAGCAGTGAGTCGCGACAGGGGCTTGGCTACACCTTC.

This clone was counted once. The CDR3 nucleotides read TGTGCCAGCAGCCCAGAACTAGCGGGAGGGCCTAAGTTCTTC. Translated: CASSPELAGGPKFF. The chain combines TRBV14 with TRBJ2-1; 13 bases align to TRBD2. The CDR3 is 14 amino acids. CDR1 is SGHDN, CDR2 FVKESK, per germline. V dropped 4 bases and J dropped 14; count of bases not matched to a gene: 8. Full variable domain (outside the CDR3, taken from reference TRBV14 and TRBJ2-1): EAGVTQFPSHSVIEKGQTVTLRCDPISGHDNLYWYRRVMGKEIKFLLHFVKESKQDESGMPNNRFLAERTGGTYSTLKVQPAELEDSGVYFCASSPELAGGPKFFGPGTRLTVL.

CDR3 DNA: TGTGCCAGCAGATTGAACAGGGATTATGGCTACACCTTC. It yields the protein CASRLNRDYGYTF. The gene calls are TRBV3-1 (or the pseudogene TRBV3-2) and TRBJ1-2; tentative D call: TRBD1 (6 bases). Trimming took off 6 bases at V and 5 bases at J, with 13 bases between the two ends. Germline CDR1 LGHDT, CDR2 YNNKEL (reference sequence). This CDR3 spans 13 amino acids.

This clone was counted a few times. The chain links TRBV5-6 to TRBJ2-1; D is possibly TRBD1 (5 bases). Trimming took 6 bases from V and 9 from J, leaving 31 bases between them. Germline values: CDR1 SGHDT, CDR2 YYEEEE. This CDR3 contains 18 residues. The CDR3, as DNA: TGTGCCAGCACCCCTTTCTTCAGGGTAATGGGGATGAGGAGTGAGCAGTTCTTC. Residues: CASTPFFRVMGMRSEQFF.

The rearrangement links TRBV4-2 to TRBJ1-3; 7 bases match TRBD1. The V gene end was trimmed by 0 bases and the J gene end by 1 base; junction bases not matched to a gene: 3. Looked up from germline, CDR1 is LGHNA and CDR2 is YNFKEQ. This CDR3 has 16 amino acids. CDR3 nucleotides: TGTGCCAGCAGCCAAGATCGGGGACAGTCTGGAAACACCATATATTTT. Translation gives CASSQDRGQSGNTIYF.

The V call is TRBV2, the J call TRBJ2-2; a possible D gene is TRBD2 (5 bases). Trimming took off 4 bases at V and 6 bases at J, with 15 bases between the two ends. Germline assignment: CDR1 SNHLY and CDR2 FYNNEI. The CDR3 totals 15 residues. CDR3 sequence (DNA): TGTGCCAGCAGTGTGGAACGGCCCGGGGCCGGGGAGCTGTTTTTT. Translation: CASSVERPGAGELFF.

This rearrangement joins TRBV6-1 to TRBJ1-3; D is ambiguous. Germline CDR1 reads MNHNS; CDR2 reads SASEGT. This CDR3 region has 16 residues. V was cut by 3 bases and J by 0 bases, with 12 bases left in between. The CDR3 DNA sequence: TGTGCCAGCAGTGAGGGCAGGCCTTTCTCTGGAAACACCATATATTTT. It translates to CASSEGRPFSGNTIYF.

The chain couples TRBV7-2 to TRBJ2-1; D ambiguous. The CDR3 length is 16 residues. Between the trimmed V and J ends, which lost 5 bases and 0 bases, there was a span of 14 bases. In germline, CDR1 is SGHTA, CDR2 FQGNSA. CDR3 residues: CASSLMARSSYNEQFF. The CDR3, as DNA: TGTGCCAGCAGCCTTATGGCAAGGAGCTCCTACAATGAGCAGTTCTTC.

Only a few counts were recorded for this clone. The chain links TRBV6-1 to TRBJ1-2, with D possibly being TRBD1 (6 bases). V lost 1 base and J lost 4, with 16 bases in between. The CDR3 spans 16 residues. In germline, CDR1 is MNHNS, CDR2 SASEGT. CDR3 loop: CASSEEGDKPGYGYTF. The CDR3 bases are TGTGCCAGCAGTGAAGAGGGGGACAAACCGGGCTATGGCTACACCTTC.

The chain is built from TRBV29-1 and TRBJ1-1; the match to TRBD1 covers 10 bases. Germline values: CDR1 SQVTM, CDR2 ANQGSEA. The CDR3 totals 16 residues. Germline trimming cut 7 bases from V and 3 bases from J; bases unmatched to any gene: 14. CDR3 in amino acids: CSGSGTGDRGDTEAFF. The CDR3 DNA follows: TGCAGCGGGTCCGGGACAGGGGATCGGGGGGACACTGAAGCTTTCTTT.

The chain uses TRBV9 and TRBJ2-7; perhaps TRBD1 as D (6 bases). Trimming shortened V by 0 bases and J by 2 bases, and 9 bases separated the two germline ends. Looked up from germline, CDR1 is SGDLS and CDR2 is YYNGEE. The CDR3 spans 14 residues. The CDR3 nucleotides are TGTGCCAGCAGCGTAGATGAGGGGGCCTACGAGCAGTACTTC. Translated: CASSVDEGAYEQYF.

This clone is a singleton in its sample. This rearrangement joins TRBV9 to TRBJ2-6, with 11 bases fitting TRBD2. The trim removed 4 bases at V and 1 base at J, leaving 10 bases unmatched. Germline V CDR1 and CDR2: SGDLS, YYNGEE. This CDR3 contains 19 residues. CDR3 bases: TGTGCCAGCAGCTCACCACTAGCGGGAGTTAGGTCTGGGGCCAACGTCCTGACTTTC. This encodes CASSSPLAGVRSGANVLTF.

This chain connects TRBV6-5 to TRBJ1-1; D ambiguous. With 2 bases removed from V and 1 base from J, the gap between germline ends came to 8 bases. The CDR3 contains 14 residues. Germline V lookup: CDR1 MNHEY, CDR2 SVGAGI. This CDR3 is CASSYGEGNTEAFF. The DNA for the CDR3 is TGTGCCAGCAGTTACGGGGAGGGGAACACTGAAGCTTTCTTT.

Notes on this clone: The junction and the germline gene differ at one end; a read error may be behind it. The rearrangement links TRBV28 to TRBJ1-1; no clear D gene. The CDR3 contains 15 residues. Germline loops: CDR1 MDHEN, CDR2 SYDVKM. CDR3 DNA sequence: TGTGCCAGCAGTTTAGGTCTCGGAGGCAACAGTGAAGCTTTCTTT. Translating it yields CASSLGLGGNSEAFF.

V and J are TRBV15 and TRBJ2-3, with 10 bases aligning to TRBD2. The CDR3 runs 18 residues. Germline V gene data show CDR1 as LNHNV and CDR2 as YYDKDF (reference sequence). J lost 8 bases, V lost 0 bases, and 14 bases had no gene match. The CDR3 reads CATSRDYLLAGVRGTQYF. The DNA of the CDR3 is TGTGCCACCAGCAGAGATTACCTGCTAGCGGGGGTTCGGGGTACGCAGTATTTT.

This rearrangement joins TRBV7-9 to TRBJ1-4; TRBD1 is a possible D gene (5 bases). The V and J ends lost 1 base and 7 bases respectively, with 13 bases between them. There are 15 residues in the CDR3. Looked up from germline, CDR1 is SEHNR and CDR2 is FQNEAQ (reference sequence). The CDR3 DNA follows: TGTGCCAGCAGCTTAGGGGGGGAGCTTAGTGAAAAACTGTTTTTT. Translation gives CASSLGGELSEKLFF.

This clone has only one observation. The chain joins TRBV4-1 to TRBJ2-7; 8 bases are shared with TRBD1. This CDR3 has 15 amino acids. Germline trimming cut 2 bases from V and 7 bases from J; bases unmatched to any gene: 10. From germline, CDR1 is MGHRA and CDR2 YSYEKL. The CDR3 region has the DNA TGCGCCAGCAGCCAAACGACAGGGGATGAGGGGGAGCAGTACTTC. Translating it yields CASSQTTGDEGEQYF.

The chain employs TRBV21-1 and TRBJ1-6; the D segment call TRBD1 is taken from the table without a DNA check. TRBV21-1 counts as a pseudogene. The CDR3 is 19 amino acids. The CDR3 sequence: CASSKAGQGCPPLNSPLHF. The DNA of the CDR3 is TGTGCCAGCAGCAAAGCGGGACAGGGTTGTCCTCCCCTTAATTCACCCCTCCACTTT.

V gene TRBV4-1 combines with J gene TRBJ2-7; perhaps TRBD2 as D (6 bases). The CDR3 spans 14 residues. Germline CDR1 MGHRA, CDR2 YSYEKL. Trimming cost V 0 bases and J 5 bases, with 11 bases left between them. CDR3 amino acids: CASSQEELAHEQYF. The DNA of the CDR3 is TGCGCCAGCAGCCAAGAGGAACTAGCCCACGAGCAGTACTTC.

The CDR3 DNA follows: TGTGCCAGCAGCTCCACAAGCGGGCGCTCCTACAATGAGCAGTTCTTC. Protein: CASSSTSGRSYNEQFF. The chain has TRBV7-9 and TRBJ2-1; a possible D gene is TRBD2 (6 bases). Deletions cut 4 bases from V and 0 bases from J, with 13 bases between. The germline V gene encodes CDR1 SEHNR and CDR2 FQNEAQ (reference sequence). The CDR3 spans 16 residues. The full variable domain, rest sourced from reference TRBV7-9 and TRBJ2-1, is DTGVSQNPRHKITKRGQNVTFRCDPISEHNRLYWYRQTLGQGPEFLTYFQNEAQLEKSRLLSDRFSAERPKGSFSTLEIQRTEQGDSAMYLCASSSTSGRSYNEQFFGPGTRLTVL.